Only one count was recorded for the clone carrying this TCR beta chain. Its antigen remains unknown. Template material for amplifying TCR beta CDR3 regions consisted of RNA transcripts. Primed by the HTBI set, a first-round RT-PCR was run on the TCR CDR3. TCRdb re-analysed the multiplex PCR reads in MiXCR, keeping a single row per CDR3 protein. The table lists 280,000 or so distinct CDR3 sequences, approximately 16% of them singletons. The source of the sample is a study of T cells in Graves' hyperthyroidism and ophthalmopathy. The CDR3 has 10 residues. Germline V gene lookup returns CDR1 MGHDK and CDR2 SYGVNS. General observations from the study: Median prediction lead before ophthalmopathy onset was six to eight months with the model.

Drawn at first hyperthyroidism diagnosis, the blood sample preceded any ophthalmopathy symptoms. The sequence was obtained from a woman aged 45-65 years with Graves' hyperthyroidism that later progressed to Graves' ophthalmopathy. The V and J genes are TRBV25-1 and TRBJ1-5; D gene ambiguous. Sequencing was done on a sample of blood. CDR3 loop: CGPRDQPQHF. DNA for the CDR3: TGTGGGCCCCGTGATCAGCCCCAGCATTTT.